The T cell receptor beta chain described here comes from a study of cytomegalovirus exposure and HLA in healthy donors. Regarding the study as a whole: According to an earlier analysis, most TCR beta V segments yielded productive rearrangements about 90% or about 30% of the time.

The PCR was carried out with 60 Vbeta primers and 13 Jbeta primers. Clones were read by immunoSEQ multiplex PCR, and TCRdb kept only the in-frame ones, dropping some. Counted here are approximately 120,000 clones, roughly 80% occurring once; the ten biggest clones make up 8.9%. Worth noting for this clone: Its antigen is unknown.

This CDR3 has 14 residues. V was cut by 0 bases and J by 0 bases, with 4 bases left in between. CDR1 and CDR2 from the germline V gene are SGDLS and YYNGEE. Sequences were obtained from PBMCs. The receptor comes from a young man in good health and CMV-seropositive. This chain joins TRBV9 and TRBJ1-3; D is ambiguous. Here the CDR3 reads CASSVAGSGNTIYF. In DNA form, the CDR3 reads TGTGCCAGCAGCGTAGCCGGCTCTGGAAACACCATATATTTT.